This entry lists 27 T cell receptor beta chains sequenced from one sample in a study of blood T cell repertoires in COVID-19. Generated by immunoSEQ multiplex PCR, the TCRdb table keeps only in-frame clones and is missing some. Among some 150,000 clones listed, about 90% were seen once. Source material: peripheral blood. The receptor set was obtained from an elderly woman with acute or convalescent COVID-19.

This clone appeared once. This chain joins TRBV5-5 and TRBJ2-7; TRBD1 is a possible D gene (5 bases). Germline values: CDR1 SGHKS, CDR2 YYEKEE (reference sequence). This CDR3 contains 17 residues. Trimming took off 2 bases at V and 0 bases at J, with 18 bases between the two ends. The CDR3 region is CASSLTIPQALSYEQYF. In DNA form, the CDR3 reads TGTGCCAGCAGCTTAACTATTCCACAGGCCCTCTCCTACGAGCAGTACTTC.

This clone came up once. CDR3 in DNA: TGTGCCACCAGCAGAGATAGGGAGTGGAGAGAAGCTTTCTTT. Translation: CATSRDREWREAFF. V and J are TRBV15 and TRBJ1-1; D call uncertain. Looked up from germline, CDR1 is LNHNV and CDR2 is YYDKDF (reference sequence). The V and J ends lost 0 bases and 8 bases respectively, with 13 bases between them. CDR3 length: 14 residues.

CDR3 residues: CASSSGGGRKNTEAFF. Written as DNA, the CDR3 is TGCGCCAGCAGCTCCGGAGGAGGACGGAAGAACACTGAAGCTTTCTTT. This chain uses TRBV5-1 with TRBJ1-1; D is unclear. The CDR3 extends over 16 amino acids. Per the germline V gene, CDR1 is SGHRS and CDR2 is YFSETQ. The V and J ends lost 3 bases and 1 base respectively, with 16 bases between them.

The CDR3 is CASSLLGRGDQPQHF. CDR3 bases: TGTGCCAGCAGTTTACTCGGCAGGGGGGATCAGCCCCAGCATTTT. The rearrangement joins TRBV28 to TRBJ1-5, with 7 bases lining up with TRBD1. The CDR3 length is 15 residues. Germline trimming cut 2 bases from V and 5 bases from J; bases unmatched to any gene: 6. Germline V gene sequence: CDR1 MDHEN, CDR2 SYDVKM.

This rearrangement joins TRBV4-1 to TRBJ2-6; D uncertain. Per germline, CDR1 MGHRA and CDR2 YSYEKL. This CDR3 comprises 15 residues. V lost 0 bases and J lost 0, with 3 bases in between. The CDR3 DNA sequence: TGCGCCAGCAGCCAAGATATCTCTGGGGCCAACGTCCTGACTTTC. Translating gives CASSQDISGANVLTF.

The rearrangement joins TRBV23-1 to TRBJ1-1, with 11 bases matching TRBD1. TRBV23-1 is classed as an ORF, of uncertain function. CDR3 length equals 17 residues. V was clipped by 2 bases and J by 7 bases; unmatched bases: 12. Here the CDR3 DNA reads TGCGCCAGCAGTCAAAGATGTAGGGGACAGGGGGAAAATGAAGCTTTCTTT. Amino acids: CASSQRCRGQGENEAFF.

V usage is TRBV30 and J usage is TRBJ1-6, with 8 nucleotides matching TRBD1. Germline CDR1 is GTSNPN and CDR2 is SVGIG (reference sequence). This CDR3 region has 12 residues. V was clipped by 7 bases and J by 7 bases; unmatched bases: 3. This CDR3 is CASGQGNSPLHF. The CDR3 DNA reads as TGTGCCTCAGGACAGGGAAATTCACCCCTCCACTTT.

J is TRBJ1-1 and V is TRBV6-5; 9 bases are a match to TRBD1. With V trimmed by 7 bases and J by 9 bases, 6 bases remained unmatched. The CDR3 runs to 12 residues. Germline assignment: CDR1 MNHEY and CDR2 SVGAGI. The CDR3 bases are TGTGCCAGCAAACAGACAGGGGGTAAAGCTTTCTTT. Its protein is CASKQTGGKAFF.

The V gene is TRBV7-9, the J gene TRBJ2-5; TRBD1 matches 7 bases. Unmatched junction bases numbered 2, after V lost 2 bases and J lost 2 bases. The germline V gene encodes CDR1 SEHNR and CDR2 FQNEAQ (reference sequence). The CDR3 has 14 amino acids. The CDR3 reads CASSLTGAQETQYF. CDR3 bases: TGTGCCAGCAGCTTAACAGGGGCTCAAGAGACCCAGTACTTC.

The count of this clone is one. The chain has TRBV19 and TRBJ1-1, with 12 bases identical to TRBD1. Germline loops: CDR1 LNHDA, CDR2 SQIVND (reference sequence). J lost 4 bases, V lost 4 bases, and 10 bases had no gene match. The CDR3 contains 17 residues. DNA for the CDR3: TGTGCCAGTAGTAACTCCGGGACAGGGGGCTGGGGCACTGAAGCTTTCTTT. Protein sequence: CASSNSGTGGWGTEAFF.

The genes are TRBV5-1 and TRBJ2-2; possibly TRBD1 for D (5 bases). The CDR3 is 14 residues long. CDR1 and CDR2 from the germline V gene are SGHRS and YFSETQ. The V gene lost 4 bases and the J gene lost 1 base, with 8 bases spanning the gap. The CDR3: CASSTGQNTGELFF. The CDR3 DNA sequence: TGCGCCAGCAGCACAGGACAGAACACCGGGGAGCTGTTTTTT.

This chain links TRBV27 with TRBJ2-2, with 7 bases aligning to TRBD1. Germline V lookup: CDR1 MNHEY, CDR2 SMNVEV (reference sequence). The length of the CDR3 is 15 residues. The junction had 5 bases not matched to a gene; V was cut back by 4 bases and J by 3 bases. The CDR3, as DNA: TGTGCCAGCAGTTCCGGACAGGTGGACACCGGGGAGCTGTTTTTT. Protein product: CASSSGQVDTGELFF.

The chain recombines TRBV29-1 with TRBJ1-1, with 8 bases fitting TRBD1. V shed 4 bases and J 5 bases; nucleotides not matched to a gene: 9. This CDR3 comprises 14 residues. Looked up from germline, CDR1 is SQVTM and CDR2 is ANQGSEA. The CDR3 spells CSVGGGQGRTEAFF. For the CDR3, the DNA is TGCAGCGTTGGCGGCGGACAGGGAAGGACTGAAGCTTTCTTT.

This chain connects TRBV2 to TRBJ2-2; 8 bases match TRBD1. This CDR3 comprises 15 residues. Germline V lookup: CDR1 SNHLY, CDR2 FYNNEI. V lost 8 bases, J lost 4 bases, and 9 bases stayed unmatched. CDR3 coding DNA: TGTGCCAGCTGCCCGGACAGGGTTATCACCGGGGAGCTGTTTTTT. Translated, it gives CASCPDRVITGELFF.

The chain is built from TRBV5-1 and TRBJ1-2; D unresolved. Between the trimmed V and J ends, which lost 3 bases and 4 bases, there was a span of 19 bases. Germline V lookup: CDR1 SGHRS, CDR2 YFSETQ. This CDR3 region has 16 residues. This CDR3 reads CASSSSWQAGLYGYTF. The CDR3 nucleotides are TGCGCCAGCAGCTCGTCTTGGCAGGCGGGCCTCTATGGCTACACCTTC.

This clone was detected only once. The genes are TRBV3-1 (or the pseudogene TRBV3-2) and TRBJ2-1; 10 nucleotides line up with TRBD1. Germline CDR1 reads LGHDT; CDR2 reads YNNKEL (reference sequence). V lost 4 bases and J lost 11; bases outside the gene matches: 11. The CDR3 extends over 15 amino acids. Here the CDR3 reads CASSPHTRDRGQQFF. The CDR3 coding sequence is TGTGCCAGCAGCCCACACACTCGGGACAGGGGTCAGCAGTTCTTC.

This rearrangement joins TRBV19 to TRBJ1-2, with TRBD1 identical over 10 bases. Germline CDR1 and CDR2: LNHDA and SQIVND (reference sequence). The CDR3 has 13 residues. The trim removed 8 bases at V and 4 bases at J, leaving 4 bases unmatched. This CDR3 reads CASRDRGSYGYTF. For the CDR3, the DNA is TGTGCCAGTCGGGACAGGGGCTCCTATGGCTACACCTTC.

V usage is TRBV19 and J usage is TRBJ1-5; D possibly corresponds to TRBD1 (6 bases). The CDR3 totals 17 residues. V was clipped by 3 bases and J by 2 bases, with 17 bases between them. In germline, CDR1 is LNHDA, CDR2 SQIVND (reference sequence). This chain's CDR3 is CASSMPPTGYGNQPQHF. CDR3 DNA: TGTGCCAGTAGTATGCCCCCTACAGGGTACGGCAATCAGCCCCAGCATTTT.

This rearrangement joins TRBV5-1 to TRBJ2-1; 9 bases are shared with TRBD1. Germline V gene sequence: CDR1 SGHRS, CDR2 YFSETQ. The CDR3 extends over 16 amino acids. After removal of 0 bases from V and 2 bases from J, the junction contained 3 bases not matched to a gene. CDR3 coding DNA: TGCGCCAGCAGCTTGGATGGACAGGGGACCTACAATGAGCAGTTCTTC. It yields the protein CASSLDGQGTYNEQFF. The variable domain in full, completed from reference TRBV5-1 and TRBJ2-1, reads KAGVTQTPRYLIKTRGQQVTLSCSPISGHRSVSWYQQTPGQGLQFLFEYFSETQRNKGNFPGRFSGRQFSNSRSEMNVSTLELGDSALYLCASSLDGQGTYNEQFFGPGTRLTVL.

The chain links TRBV7-6 to TRBJ2-2, with no clear D. The CDR3 runs 17 residues. V lost 1 base and J 0 bases, leaving 12 bases between the germline ends. Germline V gene lookup returns CDR1 SGHVS and CDR2 FNYEAQ. The CDR3 sequence is CASSLVTRGANTGELFF. The CDR3 nucleotides read TGTGCCAGCAGCTTAGTTACGAGAGGTGCGAACACCGGGGAGCTGTTTTTT.

The chain couples TRBV18 to TRBJ1-1, with TRBD1 matching over 9 bases. The ends lost 6 bases at V and 5 bases at J; junction bases unmatched: 4. CDR3 length equals 13 residues. The V gene's germline CDR1 is KGHSH and CDR2 LQKENI. This CDR3 reads CASSWTGETEAFF. The CDR3 nucleotides read TGTGCCAGCTCCTGGACAGGGGAAACTGAAGCTTTCTTT. The variable domain in full, with the rest retrieved from reference TRBV18 and TRBJ1-1, is NAGVMQNPRHLVRRRGQEARLRCSPMKGHSHVYWYRQLPEEGLKFMVYLQKENIIDESGMPKERFSAEFPKEGPSILRIQQVVRGDSAAYFCASSWTGETEAFFGQGTRLTVV.

The V call is TRBV30, the J call TRBJ1-6, with D unclear. Per germline, CDR1 GTSNPN and CDR2 SVGIG (reference sequence). CDR3 length: 15 amino acids. Trimming left V 2 bases short and J 0 bases short, with 8 bases between. CDR3 DNA sequence: TGTGCCTGGAGTATTGGGAGCTCCTATAATTCACCCCTCCACTTT. Translation gives CAWSIGSSYNSPLHF.

V is TRBV6-6 and J is TRBJ2-1; 9 bases align to TRBD2. V lost 3 bases, J lost 5 bases, and 8 bases stayed unmatched. The length of the CDR3 is 16 residues. CDR1 and CDR2 (germline): MNHNY, SVGAGI (reference sequence). CDR3 bases: TGTGCCAGCAGTTATCCTTCCGGGACTAGCCACAATGAGCAGTTCTTC. Translating it yields CASSYPSGTSHNEQFF.

This clone appeared many times. The chain is built from TRBV2 and TRBJ1-2, with D uncertain. The ends were cut back, 1 base at V and 4 bases at J, with 16 bases in the middle. CDR1 and CDR2 from the germline V gene are SNHLY and FYNNEI. The CDR3 consists of 16 residues. CDR3 in DNA: TGTGCCAGCAGTGAAGGCGGGTTTACCCTCCTCTATGGCTACACCTTC. It yields the protein CASSEGGFTLLYGYTF.

The count of this clone is one. The chain employs TRBV20-1 and TRBJ2-1; TRBD2 agrees at 9 bases. V gave up 3 bases and J gave up 1 base; unmatched junction bases: 4. This CDR3 is built from 15 residues. Germline CDR1 is DFQATT and CDR2 is SNEGSKA (reference sequence). In DNA, the CDR3 is TGCAGTGCTAGTGGCGGGGGGGCTTCCTACAATGAGCAGTTCTTC. Its translation: CSASGGGASYNEQFF.

The gene calls are TRBV6-2 or TRBV6-3 and TRBJ1-1, with 8 nucleotides matching TRBD1. Germline lookup yields CDR1 MNHEY and CDR2 SVGEGT. J was trimmed by 9 bases and V by 6 bases; bases with no gene match: 9. The CDR3 runs 13 residues. The CDR3 sequence is CASSPQGAGKAFF. DNA for the CDR3: TGTGCCAGCAGCCCTCAGGGGGCAGGGAAAGCTTTCTTT.

V gene TRBV19 combines with J gene TRBJ1-3; D may be TRBD1 (6 bases). Germline V gives CDR1 LNHDA, CDR2 SQIVND (reference sequence). This CDR3 is built from 14 residues. Deletions cut 5 bases from V and 7 bases from J, with 15 bases between. CDR3 sequence: CASSPQGSRNTIYF. CDR3 bases: TGTGCCAGTAGTCCACAGGGCTCTAGGAACACCATATATTTT.